Listed below are T cell receptor beta chains from one sample, sequenced in a study of cytomegalovirus exposure and HLA in healthy donors. Clones were sequenced by immunoSEQ multiplex PCR, and TCRdb holds only the in-frame ones, with some missing. The sample carries 130,000 to 150,000 clones, nearly 90% recorded once. The sample consisted of PBMCs. These receptor sequences come from a woman between 18 and 29 years old in good health and CMV-seropositive. Both conserved end residues are part of each CDR3. D genes are given only for firm matches. Where a row states a size, it is once, few, many or the class of an expanded clone; other rows omit it.

v_gene: TRBV29-1
j_gene: TRBJ2-7
len: 14
abundance: once
d_gene: TRBD2
CDR3nt: TGCAGCGCCACCCCCAGCGGGGGTAACTACGAGCAGTACTTC
CDR3aa: CSATPSGGNYEQYF

v_gene: TRBV5-6
j_gene: TRBJ1-1
len: 12
abundance: .
d_gene: TRBD1
CDR3nt: TGTGCCAGCAGGGACGGGACAGGGGAAGCTTTCTTT
CDR3aa: CASRDGTGEAFF

v_gene: TRBV5-1
j_gene: TRBJ1-1
len: 15
abundance: once
d_gene: TRBD1
CDR3nt: TGCGCCAGCAGCTTGGCCTGGGGACAGGGGGCCGTGGCTTTCTTT
CDR3aa: CASSLAWGQGAVAFF

v_gene: TRBV19
j_gene: TRBJ1-1
len: 14
abundance: few
d_gene: .
CDR3nt: TGTGCCAGTAGATCCGGACAGACGAACACTGAAGCTTTCTTT
CDR3aa: CASRSGQTNTEAFF

v_gene: TRBV9
j_gene: TRBJ2-5
len: 15
abundance: .
d_gene: TRBD2
CDR3nt: TGTGCCAGCAGTTTACTAGCGGGGGGTCAAGAGACCCAGTACTTC
CDR3aa: CASSLLAGGQETQYF

v_gene: TRBV7-6
j_gene: TRBJ2-2
len: 15
abundance: .
d_gene: TRBD1
CDR3nt: TGTGCCAGCAGACTAGAGGACAGGGAGGATGGGGAGCTGTTTTTT
CDR3aa: CASRLEDREDGELFF

v_gene: TRBV5-4
j_gene: TRBJ1-6
len: 16
abundance: once
d_gene: TRBD1
CDR3nt: TGTGCCAGCAGCTCCGCAGGGGGCGCAAATAATTCACCCCTCCACTTT
CDR3aa: CASSSAGGANNSPLHF

v_gene: TRBV5-1
j_gene: TRBJ2-7
len: 11
abundance: .
d_gene: .
CDR3nt: TGCGCCAGCAGGCAGGAGGACGAGCAGTACTTC
CDR3aa: CASRQEDEQYF

v_gene: TRBV28
j_gene: TRBJ1-5
len: 15
abundance: .
d_gene: TRBD1
CDR3nt: TGTGCCAGCAGTTTATTGACAGGGGGCAATCAGCCCCAGCATTTT
CDR3aa: CASSLLTGGNQPQHF

v_gene: TRBV2
j_gene: TRBJ2-1
len: 14
abundance: .
d_gene: TRBD2
CDR3nt: TGTGCCAGCAGAGTAGCGGGGGGGCTCAATGAGCAGTTCTTC
CDR3aa: CASRVAGGLNEQFF

v_gene: TRBV5-6
j_gene: TRBJ1-2
len: 16
abundance: .
d_gene: .
CDR3nt: TGTGCCAGCACTCCCGAAATGGCAAGACAGGACTATGGCTACACCTTC
CDR3aa: CASTPEMARQDYGYTF

v_gene: TRBV11-2
j_gene: TRBJ1-1
len: 15
abundance: .
d_gene: .
CDR3nt: TGTGCCAGCAGCTCCCCGACACGGGGGGCCATTGAAGCTTTCTTT
CDR3aa: CASSSPTRGAIEAFF

v_gene: TRBV15
j_gene: TRBJ2-7
len: 20
abundance: .
d_gene: .
CDR3nt: TGTGCCACCAGCAGAGATAGGGAGGACTTTCCACCTTCCGACTACTACGAGCAGTACTTC
CDR3aa: CATSRDREDFPPSDYYEQYF

v_gene: TRBV5-1
j_gene: TRBJ2-7
len: 15
abundance: .
d_gene: TRBD1
CDR3nt: TGCGCCAGCAGCTTGGGACAGGGGATCACCTACGAGCAGTACTTC
CDR3aa: CASSLGQGITYEQYF

v_gene: TRBV6-5
j_gene: TRBJ1-1
len: 13
abundance: .
d_gene: .
CDR3nt: TGTGCCAGCAGAAAGGGGCCGAACACTGAAGCTTTCTTT
CDR3aa: CASRKGPNTEAFF

v_gene: TRBV19
j_gene: TRBJ1-2
len: 16
abundance: .
d_gene: TRBD1
CDR3nt: TGTGCCAGTAGTGGCAAGGGACAGGGGGTCCCCTATGGCTACACCTTC
CDR3aa: CASSGKGQGVPYGYTF